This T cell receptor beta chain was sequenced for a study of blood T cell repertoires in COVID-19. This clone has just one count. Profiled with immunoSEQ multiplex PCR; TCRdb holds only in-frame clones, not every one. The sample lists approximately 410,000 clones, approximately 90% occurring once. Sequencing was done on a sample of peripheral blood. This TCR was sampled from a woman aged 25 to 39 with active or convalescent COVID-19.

The CDR3 is CASSRGVNTEAFF. The CDR3 nucleotides are TGTGCCAGCAGCAGGGGGGTGAACACTGAAGCTTTCTTT. This chain uses TRBV6-5 with TRBJ1-1; 7 positions match TRBD1. The ends lost 6 bases at V and 0 bases at J; junction bases unmatched: 1. Per the germline V gene, CDR1 is MNHEY and CDR2 is SVGAGI. This CDR3 is built from 13 residues.